Below, 23 T cell receptor beta chains from the same sample are listed, as sequenced in a study of blood T cell repertoires in COVID-19. Measured with immunoSEQ multiplex PCR; TCRdb has only the in-frame clones, and not every one. The sample has 95,000 to 120,000 clones; 85% to 90% are singletons. The material sequenced was peripheral blood. The origin of the receptors is a woman between 50 and 59 years old with acute or convalescent COVID-19.

The chain has TRBV7-9 and TRBJ2-2; tentatively, D is TRBD1 (6 bases). Germline V gene sequence: CDR1 SEHNR, CDR2 FQNEAQ (reference sequence). V shed 3 bases and J shed 7 bases, with 9 bases lying between them. This CDR3 region has 13 residues. The CDR3 loop reads CASSLGAGGELFF. The CDR3 DNA is TGTGCCAGCAGCTTGGGGGCTGGCGGGGAGCTGTTTTTT.

This chain connects TRBV30 to TRBJ2-1, with 7 positions matching TRBD1. The CDR3 covers 13 residues. With 3 bases clipped from V and 8 bases from J, the junction kept 7 bases outside the gene matches. The germline V gene has CDR1 GTSNPN and CDR2 SVGIG (reference sequence). The CDR3: CAWSQGVPDEQFF. CDR3 bases: TGTGCCTGGAGCCAGGGGGTTCCCGATGAGCAGTTCTTC.

The genes are TRBV19 and TRBJ1-5, with 8 bases matching TRBD1. Losses at the gene ends were 4 bases for V and 7 bases for J; bases not matched to a gene: 9. The CDR3 has 15 residues. CDR1 LNHDA and CDR2 SQIVND come from the germline V gene (reference sequence). CDR3 DNA: TGTGCCAGTAGTACCCCTGGACAGGGCGAGCAGCCCCAGCATTTT. Translating gives CASSTPGQGEQPQHF.

This chain joins TRBV4-2 and TRBJ1-2; D is unresolved. CDR3 length: 15 amino acids. Germline CDR1 LGHNA, CDR2 YNFKEQ. Trimming took 0 bases from V and 4 from J, leaving 12 bases between them. The CDR3 sequence: CASSQDQQMSYGYTF. CDR3 nucleotides: TGTGCCAGCAGCCAAGATCAACAAATGTCCTATGGCTACACCTTC.

The chain employs TRBV4-1 and TRBJ1-1; D may be TRBD1 (5 bases). From germline, CDR1 is MGHRA and CDR2 YSYEKL. Trimming left V 4 bases short and J 0 bases short, with 15 bases between. The CDR3 runs to 16 residues. CDR3 nucleotide sequence: TGCGCCAGCAGCCGAGGTCAGGGTCTCATGAACACTGAAGCTTTCTTT. It codes for CASSRGQGLMNTEAFF.

The table lists this clone with a few counts. The chain has TRBV14 and TRBJ1-4, with D hard to call. The V end was cut by 1 base, the J end by 0 bases, with 3 bases between. Looked up from germline, CDR1 is SGHDN and CDR2 is FVKESK. This CDR3 is built from 14 residues. In nucleotides, the CDR3 is TGTGCCAGCAGCCAAGGAGCAACTAATGAAAAACTGTTTTTT. This translates into CASSQGATNEKLFF.

The rearrangement uses TRBV28 and TRBJ1-1; TRBD1 might be the D (5 bases). CDR1 and CDR2 from the germline V gene are MDHEN and SYDVKM. V lost 3 bases to trimming and J lost 11 bases, with 19 bases between them. The CDR3 has 14 residues. The CDR3 coding sequence is TGTGCCAGCAGTTTCGGAGCCGTGGGGGGGTGGGCTTTCTTT. Translating it yields CASSFGAVGGWAFF.

The rearrangement uses TRBV27 and TRBJ2-3; no clear D gene. Germline V gives CDR1 MNHEY, CDR2 SMNVEV (reference sequence). There are 14 residues in the CDR3. V lost 0 bases to trimming and J lost 0 bases, with 4 bases between them. CDR3 amino acids: CASSLSTSTDTQYF. CDR3 bases: TGTGCCAGCAGTTTATCTACTAGCACAGATACGCAGTATTTT.

The CDR3 nucleotides read TGTGCCAGCAGTGATAAGGGGCGCGGAAACACCATATATTTT. Amino acid sequence: CASSDKGRGNTIYF. The chain links TRBV6-1 to TRBJ1-3, with a possible D match to TRBD1 (5 bases). Germline CDR1 MNHNS, CDR2 SASEGT. V gave up 3 bases and J gave up 4 bases, with 10 bases separating them. This CDR3 is 14 amino acids long.

The chain links TRBV28 to TRBJ1-4; D gene ambiguous. This CDR3 comprises 15 residues. The germline CDR1 and CDR2 sequences are MDHEN and SYDVKM. The germline V and J ends were trimmed by 6 bases and 7 bases, with 18 bases remaining between them. The CDR3 sequence: CASSFASGDLEKLFF. The CDR3, as DNA: TGTGCCAGCAGCTTTGCTTCCGGGGATCTTGAAAAACTGTTTTTT. The whole variable domain, remainder taken from reference TRBV28 and TRBJ1-4, is DVKVTQSSRYLVKRTGEKVFLECVQDMDHENMFWYRQDPGLGLRLIYFSYDVKMKEKGDIPEGYSVSREKKERFSLILESASTNQTSMYLCASSFASGDLEKLFFGSGTQLSVL.

The chain employs TRBV20-1 and TRBJ2-6; no clear D. CDR1 and CDR2 from the germline V gene are DFQATT and SNEGSKA (reference sequence). This CDR3 contains 14 residues. V was cut by 3 bases and J by 2 bases, with 8 bases left in between. Written as DNA, the CDR3 is TGCAGTGCTAGTGTCCAGGCTGGGGCCAACGTCCTGACTTTC. Translated, it gives CSASVQAGANVLTF.

CDR3 sequence: CASSRDMDTEAFF. For the CDR3, the DNA is TGTGCCAGCAGTAGGGACATGGACACTGAAGCTTTCTTT. The rearrangement joins TRBV2 to TRBJ1-1, with D possibly matching TRBD1 (6 bases). CDR3 length: 13 residues. V was trimmed by 5 bases and J by 3 bases, leaving 10 bases between them. In germline, CDR1 is SNHLY, CDR2 FYNNEI.

The chain uses TRBV2 and TRBJ2-1; D possibly corresponds to TRBD1 (5 bases). CDR3 length equals 13 residues. The germline gives CDR1 SNHLY, CDR2 FYNNEI. Deletions cut 7 bases from V and 5 bases from J, with 12 bases between. CDR3 nucleotide sequence: TGTGCCAGCACCCGAGGACACAACAATGAGCAGTTCTTC. This gives the protein CASTRGHNNEQFF.

This clone was counted once. The CDR3 region has the DNA TGCAGCGCGGGACAACCGAACACTGAAGCTTTCTTT. It translates to CSAGQPNTEAFF. The chain is built from TRBV29-1 and TRBJ1-1, with D possibly matching TRBD1 (6 bases). This CDR3 spans 12 amino acids. The V and J ends lost 7 bases and 1 base respectively, with 10 bases between them. Germline loops: CDR1 SQVTM, CDR2 ANQGSEA.

The CDR3 spells CASSQDSGVDMNEQFF. The CDR3 coding sequence is TGTGCCAGCAGCCAAGATAGCGGGGTAGATATGAATGAGCAGTTCTTC. This chain links TRBV3-1 (or the pseudogene TRBV3-2) with TRBJ2-1; 8 bases line up with TRBD2. V lost 0 bases to trimming and J lost 7 bases; unmatched junction nucleotides: 8. Per germline, CDR1 LGHDT and CDR2 YNNKEL (reference sequence). The CDR3 runs to 16 residues.

For this clone: Germline and junction disagree at one end, which may indicate a read error. The chain joins TRBV7-7 to TRBJ1-1; no clear D gene. The CDR3 has 11 amino acids. Germline loops: CDR1 SSHAT, CDR2 FNYEAQ (reference sequence). CDR3: CASSSITEAFF. In DNA, the CDR3 is TGTGCTAGCAGCTCAATCACTGAAGCTTTCTTT.

The chain has TRBV5-4 and TRBJ1-4, with unresolved D. This CDR3 comprises 13 residues. From germline, CDR1 is SGHNT and CDR2 YYREEE (reference sequence). V lost 6 bases and J lost 2, with 8 bases in between. The CDR3 sequence is CASKAGTNEKLFF. The CDR3 DNA reads TGTGCCAGCAAAGCAGGCACTAATGAAAAACTGTTTTTT.

This sequence joins TRBV28 and TRBJ2-3; 11 bases map to TRBD2. Germline CDR1 reads MDHEN; CDR2 reads SYDVKM. V shed 2 bases and J 6 bases; nucleotides not matched to a gene: 1. The CDR3 length is 14 residues. The CDR3 region has the DNA TGTGCCAGCAGTTTAACTAGCGGGGGTGATACGCAGTATTTT. Its protein product is CASSLTSGGDTQYF.

The rearrangement joins TRBV7-6 to TRBJ2-3; 12 bases map to TRBD2. The J segment lost 8 bases and the V segment lost 1 base, leaving 10 bases of the junction unmatched. The CDR3 has 17 residues. Germline V CDR1 and CDR2: SGHVS, FNYEAQ. The CDR3 coding sequence is TGTGCCAGCAGCTTAGTTCTACCTAGCGGGAGGGCCGGTACGCAGTATTTT. This encodes CASSLVLPSGRAGTQYF. The full variable domain, its missing parts supplied by reference TRBV7-6 and TRBJ2-3, is GAGVSQSPRYKVTKRGQDVALRCDPISGHVSLYWYRQALGQGPEFLTYFNYEAQQDKSGLPNDRFSAERPEGSISTLTIQRTEQRDSAMYRCASSLVLPSGRAGTQYFGPGTRLTVL.

This chain connects TRBV9 to TRBJ2-3, with TRBD2 matching over 7 bases. Losses at the gene ends were 4 bases for V and 4 bases for J; bases not matched to a gene: 6. CDR1 is SGDLS, CDR2 YYNGEE, per germline. The CDR3 consists of 14 residues. The CDR3 DNA is TGTGCCAGCAGCCGGGGGGAGCATCCAGATACGCAGTATTTT. As protein: CASSRGEHPDTQYF.

The J gene is TRBJ2-2, the V gene TRBV6-5; unclear D gene. Between the trimmed V and J ends, which lost 8 bases and 6 bases, there was a span of 10 bases. The length of the CDR3 is 12 residues. Germline V CDR1 and CDR2: MNHEY, SVGAGI. The CDR3 DNA reads as TGTGCCAGCCCCAGGTTTTCCGGGGAGCTGTTTTTT. This codes for CASPRFSGELFF.

The rearrangement joins TRBV30 to TRBJ2-7; D possibly corresponds to TRBD1 (6 bases). From germline, CDR1 is GTSNPN and CDR2 SVGIG (reference sequence). Trimming removed 2 bases at V and 5 bases at J, with 13 bases between. CDR3 length equals 13 residues. The CDR3 nucleotides read TGTGCCTGGAGTAAAACAGGGTTTGACGAGCAGTACTTC. Protein product: CAWSKTGFDEQYF.

The chain couples TRBV28 to TRBJ2-1; 12 nucleotides agree with TRBD2. This CDR3 comprises 17 residues. V lost 5 bases and J lost 7; bases outside the gene matches: 12. Germline assignment: CDR1 MDHEN and CDR2 SYDVKM. The CDR3 DNA sequence: TGTGCCAGCAGTCCACTCAAGGGGCTAGCGGGAGGGAATGAGCAGTTCTTC. Its protein product is CASSPLKGLAGGNEQFF.